These 26 T cell receptor beta chains share one sample of origin, sequenced in a study of blood T cell repertoires in COVID-19 (dated by TCRdb to the early 2020s). Library creation used the immunoSEQ multiplex PCR assay. The table comes from immuneACCESS by way of TCRdb, which keeps in-frame sequences with V and J called. Part of the clones is missing from these tables; in studies checked, under half for an unresolved V gene and the rest for unknown reasons. The sample has 150,000 to 200,000 clones on record, about four fifths of them singletons. Roughly 2.7% of the sample is in the top ten clones. Sequences were obtained from peripheral blood. The receptors originated from a woman older than 75 with COVID-19, enrolled during active disease.

The chain is built from TRBV27 and TRBJ1-5; TRBD1 agrees at 7 bases. Per germline, CDR1 MNHEY and CDR2 SMNVEV (reference sequence). V shed 6 bases and J 2 bases; nucleotides not matched to a gene: 4. The CDR3 has 14 residues. The DNA of the CDR3 is TGTGCCAGCAGACCAACAGGGGGCAATCAGCCCCAGCATTTT. Its translation is CASRPTGGNQPQHF.

The chain joins TRBV28 to TRBJ2-6, with D tentatively TRBD1 (6 bases). Germline loops: CDR1 MDHEN, CDR2 SYDVKM. The CDR3 is 16 amino acids. Deletions cut 6 bases from V and 1 base from J, with 13 bases between. The DNA for the CDR3 is TGTGCCAGCAGCCCCAGTGGGACATCTGGGGCCAACGTCCTGACTTTC. It encodes CASSPSGTSGANVLTF.

J is TRBJ2-3 and V is TRBV6-2 or TRBV6-3; 12 bases fit TRBD1. The CDR3 has 16 amino acids. V shed 0 bases and J 4 bases; nucleotides not matched to a gene: 2. From germline, CDR1 is MNHEY and CDR2 SVGEGT. CDR3: CASSYSGTGGADTQYF. CDR3 coding DNA: TGTGCCAGCAGTTACTCAGGGACAGGGGGCGCAGATACGCAGTATTTT.

The chain is built from TRBV7-8 and TRBJ1-2, with 12 bases identical to TRBD1. This CDR3 has 17 residues. The V gene's germline CDR1 is SGHVS and CDR2 FQNEAQ. The V segment lost 1 base and the J segment 4 bases; nucleotides outside the gene matches: 7. CDR3 nucleotides: TGTGCCAGCAGCTTAGAGGGGACAGGGGGCCAAGGCTATGGCTACACCTTC. Protein product: CASSLEGTGGQGYGYTF.

CDR3 in DNA: TGCGCCAGCAGCCCCATGCTGGACAACCAAGAGACCCAGTACTTC. It is translated as CASSPMLDNQETQYF. This chain joins TRBV5-1 and TRBJ2-5; D is perhaps TRBD1 (5 bases). V lost 4 bases to trimming and J lost 0 bases, with 13 bases between them. Germline CDR1 SGHRS, CDR2 YFSETQ. The CDR3 length is 15 residues. Combining the CDR3 with reference TRBV5-1 and TRBJ2-5 gives the whole variable domain KAGVTQTPRYLIKTRGQQVTLSCSPISGHRSVSWYQQTPGQGLQFLFEYFSETQRNKGNFPGRFSGRQFSNSRSEMNVSTLELGDSALYLCASSPMLDNQETQYFGPGTRLLVL.

The chain couples TRBV7-3 to TRBJ2-2, with TRBD2 matching over 11 bases. J gave up 0 bases and V 10 bases, and 1 base lay outside the gene matches. The CDR3 has 14 residues. The V gene's germline CDR1 is SGHTA and CDR2 FQGTGA. Here the CDR3 DNA reads TGTGCCACTAGCGGGGGGTCGAACACCGGGGAGCTGTTTTTT. Its translation is CATSGGSNTGELFF.

This clone was recorded only once. J is TRBJ2-3 and V is TRBV9, with D possibly matching TRBD2 (5 bases). The germline gives CDR1 SGDLS, CDR2 YYNGEE. The CDR3 totals 15 residues. Trimming pared 2 bases from V and 2 bases from J, leaving 12 bases between. CDR3 protein: CASSVRPGNTDTQYF. In DNA, the CDR3 is TGTGCCAGCAGCGTCAGGCCCGGGAACACAGATACGCAGTATTTT.

The chain combines TRBV3-1 (or the pseudogene TRBV3-2) with TRBJ1-2; 7 bases agree with TRBD1. The CDR3 runs 12 residues. V gave up 2 bases and J gave up 8 bases; unmatched junction bases: 2. The germline CDR1 and CDR2 sequences are LGHDT and YNNKEL (reference sequence). CDR3 DNA: TGTGCCAGCAGCCAAAGGGGGCGGGGCTACACCTTC. Its protein is CASSQRGRGYTF.

A single count supports this clone. CDR3 bases: TGTGCCAGCAGTAGGGACAGGGGGCGGGGTTCACCCCTCCACTTT. It specifies CASSRDRGRGSPLHF. This rearrangement joins TRBV28 to TRBJ1-6; 12 bases fit TRBD1. V shed 5 bases and J 9 bases; nucleotides not matched to a gene: 5. This CDR3 contains 15 residues. Germline V gene data show CDR1 as MDHEN and CDR2 as SYDVKM.

This rearrangement joins TRBV5-1 to TRBJ2-3; D might be TRBD2 (5 bases). The CDR3 totals 14 residues. V was cut by 1 base and J by 5 bases, with 11 bases left in between. Germline V CDR1 and CDR2: SGHRS, YFSETQ. In DNA form, the CDR3 reads TGCGCCAGCAGCTTGTACCGGGCGGGAGATACGCAGTATTTT. Protein: CASSLYRAGDTQYF.

V is TRBV18 and J is TRBJ2-2, with 8 bases aligning to TRBD1. The CDR3 length is 16 residues. The germline V gene has CDR1 KGHSH and CDR2 LQKENI. J was trimmed by 2 bases and V by 4 bases; bases with no gene match: 6. The CDR3 region is CASSLWTGRNTGELFF. DNA of the CDR3: TGTGCCAGCTCACTTTGGACAGGGCGAAACACCGGGGAGCTGTTTTTT.

This clone has a handful of counts. The rearrangement uses TRBV29-1 and TRBJ2-7; possibly TRBD1 for D (6 bases). The germline V and J ends were trimmed by 7 bases and 5 bases, with 18 bases remaining between them. This CDR3 is built from 13 residues. In germline, CDR1 is SQVTM, CDR2 ANQGSEA. Written as DNA, the CDR3 is TGCAGCGGGGCAGGGGTCTTTTCCAACGAGCAGTACTTC. Protein: CSGAGVFSNEQYF.

The rearrangement uses TRBV30 and TRBJ1-1; the match to TRBD1 covers 7 bases. Trimming cost V 2 bases and J 1 base; bases outside gene matches: 1. This CDR3 has 13 amino acids. Germline V gives CDR1 GTSNPN, CDR2 SVGIG (reference sequence). The CDR3 DNA reads as TGTGCCTGGAGTAACAGGGGGAACACTGAAGCTTTCTTT. It specifies CAWSNRGNTEAFF.

The rearrangement links TRBV15 to TRBJ1-2; 11 positions agree with TRBD1. The CDR3 length is 16 residues. The V and J ends lost 1 base and 3 bases, in that order; junction bases with no gene match: 4. The germline V gene encodes CDR1 LNHNV and CDR2 YYDKDF (reference sequence). CDR3: CATSRGGQGADYGYTF. For the CDR3, the DNA is TGTGCCACCAGCAGAGGCGGACAGGGGGCTGACTATGGCTACACCTTC.

V usage is TRBV27 and J usage is TRBJ2-2, with D maybe TRBD1 (6 bases). This CDR3 region has 17 residues. The V end lost 0 bases, the J end lost 4 bases, and 15 bases lay between the germline ends. Germline V CDR1 and CDR2: MNHEY, SMNVEV (reference sequence). As DNA, the CDR3 is TGTGCCAGCAGTTTATCCAGGGCAGGGGCCTCCACCGGGGAGCTGTTTTTT. It is translated as CASSLSRAGASTGELFF.

V gene TRBV2 combines with J gene TRBJ2-7; 10 nucleotides align to TRBD2. J was trimmed by 4 bases and V by 8 bases; bases with no gene match: 14. This CDR3 is 16 amino acids long. Germline values: CDR1 SNHLY, CDR2 FYNNEI. CDR3 DNA: TGTGCCAGCTACGGAGTTAGGACTAGCGGAGTATACGAGCAGTACTTC. Its translation: CASYGVRTSGVYEQYF.

This clone was observed a handful of times. An end of the junction does not agree with germline; a read error may underlie this. The CDR3 here is CAWRAGATGSF. The CDR3 DNA reads as TGTGCCTGGAGGGCGGGGGCTACCGGTAGCTTC. This chain uses TRBV30 with TRBJ1-2; D possibly corresponds to TRBD1 (6 bases). Germline CDR1 and CDR2: GTSNPN and SVGIG (reference sequence). The CDR3 runs to 11 residues.

V gene TRBV6-4 combines with J gene TRBJ2-5; 8 nucleotides align to TRBD2. Trimming cost V 6 bases and J 4 bases; bases outside gene matches: 7. Germline V gene lookup returns CDR1 MRHNA and CDR2 SNTAGT. This CDR3 is 14 amino acids long. CDR3 in DNA: TGTGCCAGCAGGACAGCGGGAGTGGTAGAGACCCAGTACTTC. The encoded protein is CASRTAGVVETQYF.

The chain recombines TRBV10-1 with TRBJ2-3, with 9 bases lining up with TRBD2. V gave up 2 bases and J gave up 14 bases; unmatched junction bases: 5. Germline values: CDR1 WNHNN, CDR2 SYGVQD (reference sequence). This CDR3 is built from 12 residues. CDR3 sequence reads: CASSERGLASYF. Here the CDR3 DNA reads TGCGCCAGCAGTGAGAGGGGACTAGCTTCGTATTTT.

The V gene is TRBV6-4, the J gene TRBJ1-1, with TRBD1 as a possible D gene (5 bases). CDR3 length: 14 amino acids. V shed 4 bases and J shed 3 bases, with 12 bases lying between them. Germline assignment: CDR1 MRHNA and CDR2 SNTAGT. Here the CDR3 reads CASSAELGDTEAFF. Written as DNA, the CDR3 is TGTGCCAGCAGTGCCGAGTTAGGGGACACTGAAGCTTTCTTT.

The chain joins TRBV6-2 or TRBV6-3 to TRBJ2-3, with D possibly matching TRBD1 (8 bases). The CDR3 totals 15 residues. V lost 5 bases, J lost 3 bases, and 15 bases lay in between. Germline assignment: CDR1 MNHEY and CDR2 SVGEGT. CDR3: CASSHLQGGTDTQYF. Here the CDR3 DNA reads TGTGCCAGCAGTCACCTACAGGGGGGGACAGATACGCAGTATTTT.

The chain recombines TRBV10-3 with TRBJ1-5; 9 bases line up with TRBD1. V gave up 10 bases and J gave up 2 bases; unmatched junction bases: 3. The CDR3 runs to 13 residues. Germline CDR1 ENHRY, CDR2 SYGVKD. CDR3 coding DNA: TGTGCCAGCCGACAGGGGGGCAATCAGCCCCAGCATTTT. It translates to CASRQGGNQPQHF.

J is TRBJ1-6 and V is TRBV16; maybe TRBD1 (6 bases). Germline V gene data show CDR1 as KGHSY and CDR2 as FQNENV. The ends were cut back, 4 bases at V and 4 bases at J, with 11 bases in the middle. CDR3 size: 15 residues. The CDR3 here is CASSPPGQYNSPLHF. The CDR3 nucleotides read TGTGCCAGCAGCCCCCCCGGACAGTATAATTCACCCCTCCACTTT. Together with reference TRBV16 and TRBJ1-6, the CDR3 gives the full variable domain: GEEVAQTPKHLVRGEGQKAKLYCAPIKGHSYVFWYQQVLKNEFKFLISFQNENVFDETGMPKERFSAKCLPNSPCSLEIQATKLEDSAVYFCASSPPGQYNSPLHFGNGTRLTVT.

The V call is TRBV19, the J call TRBJ2-1; weak D call: TRBD1 (6 bases). The CDR3 spans 13 residues. Trimming cost V 4 bases and J 7 bases, with 11 bases left between them. Germline V lookup: CDR1 LNHDA, CDR2 SQIVND (reference sequence). The chain's CDR3 is CASSTLGGNEQFF. DNA for the CDR3: TGTGCCAGTAGTACCCTAGGGGGTAATGAGCAGTTCTTC.

This sequence joins TRBV9 and TRBJ2-2; TRBD1 aligns across 8 bases. Looked up from germline, CDR1 is SGDLS and CDR2 is YYNGEE. The CDR3 is 15 amino acids. Germline trimming cut 2 bases from V and 6 bases from J; bases unmatched to any gene: 6. The CDR3 here is CASSVTLDRAGELFF. DNA for the CDR3: TGTGCCAGCAGCGTTACTTTGGACAGGGCCGGGGAGCTGTTTTTT.

The rearrangement joins TRBV5-5 to TRBJ2-1; 7 nucleotides align to TRBD1. Germline CDR1 reads SGHKS; CDR2 reads YYEKEE (reference sequence). The V segment lost 4 bases and the J segment 4 bases; nucleotides outside the gene matches: 5. The CDR3 covers 14 residues. In DNA, the CDR3 is TGTGCCAGCAGCCGGACAGGAGAGTACAATGAGCAGTTCTTC. Its protein product is CASSRTGEYNEQFF.